The present entry profiles one TCR beta chain with its context. Its target is unknown. Each of the donors had roughly 9.7 milliliters of peripheral blood drawn into EDTA-treated Vacutainer tubes. V gave up 6 bases and J gave up 2 bases, with 12 bases separating them. Germline CDR1 reads SGHTA; CDR2 reads FQGNSA. The CDR3 sequence is 14 residues long. Together with a sample-barcoded 5' primer, a J-beta primer mix was included in a second PCR lasting about 7 to 12 cycles. MiXCR, run by TCRdb on the 5' RACE reads, gives a single entry per CDR3 protein. Of 1.5 million to 2 million distinct CDR3 sequences in the sample, about 50% were seen once. This sample is part of a study of blood T cells in healthy people across ages. Overall study results and limits: The study found TCR beta diversity correlated strongly with naive T cell percentage.

The sequence came from a middle-aged woman in good health. The gene calls are TRBV7-2 and TRBJ2-3; D is ambiguous. Source material: blood. This CDR3 reads CASRWESNTDTQYF. CDR3 DNA sequence: TGTGCCAGCAGATGGGAATCAAACACAGATACGCAGTATTTT. The full variable domain, in which reference TRBV7-2 and TRBJ2-3 provide the parts outside the CDR3, is GAGVSQSPSNKVTEKGKDVELRCDPISGHTALYWYRQSLGQGLEFLIYFQGNSAPDKSGLPSDRFSAERTGGSVSTLTIQRTQQEDSAVYLCASRWESNTDTQYFGPGTRLTVL.